The 22 T cell receptor beta chains listed next were all sequenced from one sample in a study of shared clonotypes between healthy human individuals. The protocol was immunoSEQ multiplex PCR, while the TCRdb copy is restricted to in-frame clones and leaves out a portion. This table holds over a million clones, around 97% found once. The sequencing sample was made of naive CD4+ T cells sorted from blood. Subset in this sample: CD45RA+ positively selected. The receptors were gathered from a young man in good health.

This sequence joins TRBV11-3 and TRBJ2-7; tentatively, D is TRBD1 or TRBD2 (5 bases each). The CDR3 length is 13 residues. V gave up 5 bases and J gave up 3 bases, with 11 bases separating them. Germline V gene sequence: CDR1 SGHNT, CDR2 YENEEA. The CDR3 region is CASSMGPRYEQYF. Here the CDR3 DNA reads TGTGCCAGCAGCATGGGACCGCGCTACGAGCAGTACTTC.

This sequence joins TRBV15 and TRBJ1-2; 8 nucleotides align to TRBD1. The CDR3 extends over 12 amino acids. CDR1 is LNHNV, CDR2 YYDKDF, per germline (reference sequence). Trimming at V came to 4 bases and at J to 7 bases, leaving 2 bases not matched to a gene. CDR3: CATSIDRGGYTF. CDR3 coding DNA: TGTGCCACCAGCATTGACAGGGGTGGCTACACCTTC.

V gene TRBV29-1 combines with J gene TRBJ1-1; no clear D gene. CDR1 is SQVTM and CDR2 is ANQGSEA in the germline V gene. The CDR3 consists of 15 residues. The germline V and J ends were trimmed by 7 bases and 4 bases, with 22 bases remaining between them. The CDR3 reads CSARSPRGLPTEAFF. The CDR3 region has the DNA TGCAGCGCTAGATCCCCCCGGGGTCTGCCCACTGAAGCTTTCTTT.

The chain has TRBV14 and TRBJ2-2, with D unresolved. V was trimmed by 0 bases and J by 0 bases, leaving 11 bases between them. This CDR3 contains 17 residues. Germline lookup yields CDR1 SGHDN and CDR2 FVKESK. The DNA for the CDR3 is TGTGCCAGCAGCCAAGATTTGGGCAGGACGAACACCGGGGAGCTGTTTTTT. Translation gives CASSQDLGRTNTGELFF.

The rearrangement links TRBV18 to TRBJ1-4; D possibly corresponds to TRBD1 (5 bases). In germline, CDR1 is KGHSH, CDR2 LQKENI. The CDR3 spans 13 residues. Trimming took 5 bases from V and 5 from J, leaving 9 bases between them. The CDR3 reads CASSKGPNEKLFF. The CDR3 nucleotides read TGTGCCAGCTCAAAGGGGCCAAATGAAAAACTGTTTTTT.

With regard to this clone: This CDR3 is also generated by other DNA sequences in the sample. The CDR3 nucleotides are TGTGCCAGCAGCCCTACATCCTACGAGCAGTACTTC. It encodes CASSPTSYEQYF. The chain employs TRBV6-5 and TRBJ2-7; D gene unclear. Germline CDR1 is MNHEY and CDR2 is SVGAGI. Trimming removed 6 bases from V and 1 base from J, with 7 bases in between. The CDR3 length is 12 residues.

J is TRBJ2-1 and V is TRBV6-6, with 7 bases identical to TRBD2. J gave up 13 bases and V 7 bases, and 7 bases lay outside the gene matches. CDR1 is MNHNY, CDR2 SVGAGI, per germline (reference sequence). CDR3 length: 11 amino acids. Here the CDR3 reads CASTAAGIQFF. CDR3 DNA: TGTGCCAGCACAGCAGCGGGGATTCAGTTCTTC.

This clone has only one observation. The gene calls are TRBV19 and TRBJ2-2; possibly TRBD1 for D (5 bases). This CDR3 has 16 amino acids. With 1 base removed from V and 4 bases from J, the gap between germline ends came to 13 bases. CDR1 and CDR2 from the germline V gene are LNHDA and SQIVND (reference sequence). This CDR3 reads CASSIVPGPGTGELFF. CDR3 coding DNA: TGTGCCAGTAGTATAGTTCCAGGGCCGGGCACCGGGGAGCTGTTTTTT.

The chain recombines TRBV4-2 with TRBJ2-2, with D perhaps assigned TRBD1 or TRBD2 (5 bases each). The length of the CDR3 is 15 residues. V lost 3 bases and J 3 bases, leaving 11 bases between the germline ends. Germline lookup yields CDR1 LGHNA and CDR2 YNFKEQ. The chain's CDR3 is CASSQGTLDTGELFF. The CDR3, as DNA: TGTGCCAGCAGCCAGGGGACCCTCGACACCGGGGAGCTGTTTTTT.

The chain employs TRBV18 and TRBJ2-1; 11 bases match TRBD1. The V and J ends lost 3 bases and 6 bases, in that order; junction bases with no gene match: 16. Germline V CDR1 and CDR2: KGHSH, LQKENI. CDR3 size: 19 residues. In DNA, the CDR3 is TGTGCCAGCTCACCTACCAAAGTCGCTGGGACAGGGGGGGTCAATGAGCAGTTCTTC. It yields the protein CASSPTKVAGTGGVNEQFF. Full variable domain (remainder filled in from reference TRBV18 and TRBJ2-1): NAGVMQNPRHLVRRRGQEARLRCSPMKGHSHVYWYRQLPEEGLKFMVYLQKENIIDESGMPKERFSAEFPKEGPSILRIQQVVRGDSAAYFCASSPTKVAGTGGVNEQFFGPGTRLTVL.

This chain uses TRBV28 with TRBJ2-3; no reliable D call. The V gene's germline CDR1 is MDHEN and CDR2 SYDVKM. The length of the CDR3 is 14 residues. Trimming removed 3 bases from V and 2 bases from J, with 9 bases in between. The CDR3 protein is CASSFGLITDTQYF. CDR3 coding DNA: TGTGCCAGCAGTTTTGGGCTAATCACAGATACGCAGTATTTT.

The J gene is TRBJ2-7, the V gene TRBV6-5, with a tentative D call TRBD1 (6 bases). The V gene's germline CDR1 is MNHEY and CDR2 SVGAGI. Trimming took 8 bases from V and 4 from J, leaving 21 bases between them. The CDR3 contains 15 residues. The DNA for the CDR3 is TGTGCCAGCGGGGAACGCAGGGGTATGCTTTACGAGCAGTACTTC. Its translation: CASGERRGMLYEQYF.

The rearrangement joins TRBV11-2 to TRBJ1-1; no clear D. The CDR3 length is 13 residues. Germline V gene sequence: CDR1 SGHAT, CDR2 FQNNGV. V was cut by 0 bases and J by 7 bases, with 9 bases left in between. CDR3 region: CASSLEVRGEAFF. The CDR3 DNA is TGTGCCAGCAGCTTAGAGGTACGGGGTGAAGCTTTCTTT.

The chain joins TRBV27 to TRBJ1-2, with 8 bases identical to TRBD1. CDR3 length: 17 amino acids. CDR1 is MNHEY and CDR2 is SMNVEV in the germline V gene (reference sequence). With V trimmed by 0 bases and J by 3 bases, 9 bases remained unmatched. CDR3 sequence reads: CASSLSGTGRFYYGYTF. CDR3 DNA: TGTGCCAGCAGTTTATCGGGGACAGGCCGATTTTACTATGGCTACACCTTC.

The chain links TRBV10-2 to TRBJ1-4; D might be TRBD1 (5 bases). The CDR3 is 14 amino acids. The V gene's germline CDR1 is WSHSY and CDR2 SAAADI. With 9 bases removed from V and 2 bases from J, the gap between germline ends came to 13 bases. The CDR3 loop is CASKDGTTNEKLFF. The DNA of the CDR3 is TGCGCCAGTAAAGATGGGACTACTAATGAAAAACTGTTTTTT.

J is TRBJ1-2 and V is TRBV6-5, with 7 positions matching TRBD1. The germline gives CDR1 MNHEY, CDR2 SVGAGI. This CDR3 is built from 14 residues. V was clipped by 0 bases and J by 4 bases; unmatched bases: 2. The CDR3 DNA sequence: TGTGCCAGCAGTTACTCCTGGGACAGCTATGGCTACACCTTC. This encodes CASSYSWDSYGYTF.

CDR3 DNA sequence: TGTGCCTGGTCCATACTAGCGGGACTGATCGTATCAACAGATACGCAGTATTTT. Its translation: CAWSILAGLIVSTDTQYF. The rearrangement joins TRBV30 to TRBJ2-3; TRBD2 agrees at 10 bases. This CDR3 is 18 amino acids long. The germline V gene has CDR1 GTSNPN and CDR2 SVGIG (reference sequence). J lost 3 bases, V lost 5 bases, and 17 bases had no gene match.

CDR3 region: CASFTIGQGVPSGRSFQFF. The CDR3, as DNA: TGTGCCAGCTTCACCATAGGACAGGGGGTTCCTAGCGGGAGGTCCTTTCAGTTCTTC. The J gene is TRBJ2-1, the V gene TRBV18; possibly TRBD2 for D (11 bases). The length of the CDR3 is 19 residues. CDR1 and CDR2 from the germline V gene are KGHSH and LQKENI. Trimming left V 7 bases short and J 13 bases short, with 38 bases between. The full variable domain, in which reference TRBV18 and TRBJ2-1 provide the parts outside the CDR3, is NAGVMQNPRHLVRRRGQEARLRCSPMKGHSHVYWYRQLPEEGLKFMVYLQKENIIDESGMPKERFSAEFPKEGPSILRIQQVVRGDSAAYFCASFTIGQGVPSGRSFQFFGPGTRLTVL.

Notes on this clone: Other DNA variants within this sample encode the same CDR3. The chain is built from TRBV5-4 and TRBJ2-3, with D tentatively TRBD2 (5 bases). Trimming took 1 base from V and 1 from J, leaving 7 bases between them. The CDR3 is made up of 14 amino acids. CDR1 SGHNT and CDR2 YYREEE come from the germline V gene (reference sequence). The DNA of the CDR3 is TGTGCCAGCAGCTTGAGCGGAGGCACAGATACGCAGTATTTT. This translates into CASSLSGGTDTQYF.

CDR3 bases: TGTGCCAGCAGCTCGACTAGCGGGAACCACAATGAGCAGTTCTTC. Translated: CASSSTSGNHNEQFF. The J gene is TRBJ2-1, the V gene TRBV7-9; 11 positions match TRBD2. The CDR3 runs 15 residues. V shed 4 bases, J shed 5 bases, and the junction held 4 bases outside the gene matches. Looked up from germline, CDR1 is SEHNR and CDR2 is FQNEAQ (reference sequence).

The chain has TRBV10-1 and TRBJ1-1; TRBD1 might be the D (5 bases). Germline lookup yields CDR1 WNHNN and CDR2 SYGVQD (reference sequence). Trimming cost V 0 bases and J 7 bases, with 9 bases left between them. The CDR3 consists of 13 residues. The CDR3: CASSESGTFEAFF. The CDR3, as DNA: TGCGCCAGCAGTGAGTCGGGGACCTTTGAAGCTTTCTTT.

V and J are TRBV18 and TRBJ1-1; D is perhaps TRBD1 (6 bases). Germline V lookup: CDR1 KGHSH, CDR2 LQKENI. CDR3 size: 12 residues. Trimming cost V 3 bases and J 8 bases, with 10 bases left between them. CDR3 sequence reads: CASSPGHLEAFF. DNA of the CDR3: TGTGCCAGCTCACCGGGACACCTAGAAGCTTTCTTT.